Below, 24 T cell receptor beta chains from the same sample are listed, as sequenced in a study of blood T cell repertoires in COVID-19. The data were produced by immunoSEQ multiplex PCR, yet TCRdb's version contains in-frame clones alone and is incomplete. This table has tens of thousands of clones, 80% to 90% appearing once. The sequencing sample was made of peripheral blood. All receptors come from a woman of 80 years or more with acute or convalescent COVID-19.

The sample holds one count of this clone. The rearrangement joins TRBV6-5 to TRBJ1-1; 7 bases match TRBD1. V lost 2 bases, J lost 2 bases, and 5 bases stayed unmatched. The germline CDR1 and CDR2 sequences are MNHEY and SVGAGI. The CDR3 extends over 15 amino acids. Written as DNA, the CDR3 is TGTGCCAGCAGTTACACGGGACAGCTAAACACTGAAGCTTTCTTT. Its translation is CASSYTGQLNTEAFF.

The rearrangement links TRBV5-1 to TRBJ2-1; 9 bases are a match to TRBD2. The CDR3 consists of 13 residues. Germline trimming cut 6 bases from V and 6 bases from J; bases unmatched to any gene: 4. The germline V gene has CDR1 SGHRS and CDR2 YFSETQ. The CDR3 DNA reads as TGCGCCAGCACCCAGACTAGCGGCAATGAGCAGTTCTTC. Amino acid sequence: CASTQTSGNEQFF.

The rearrangement uses TRBV5-1 and TRBJ1-2; perhaps TRBD1 as D (5 bases). Germline CDR1 is SGHRS and CDR2 is YFSETQ. The ends were cut back, 1 base at V and 4 bases at J, with 11 bases in the middle. The CDR3 covers 14 residues. The CDR3 sequence: CASSLSGDSYGYTF. The DNA of the CDR3 is TGCGCCAGCAGCTTGTCGGGGGACTCCTATGGCTACACCTTC.

This rearrangement joins TRBV3-1 (or the pseudogene TRBV3-2) to TRBJ2-7, with 8 bases fitting TRBD2. J was trimmed by 3 bases and V by 4 bases; bases with no gene match: 17. The CDR3 has 18 residues. Germline CDR1 is LGHDT and CDR2 is YNNKEL (reference sequence). The CDR3 loop is CASSLTPGLAGGSYEQYF. CDR3 nucleotides: TGTGCCAGCAGCCTTACCCCAGGGCTAGCGGGCGGTAGCTACGAGCAGTACTTC.

The V and J genes are TRBV11-1 and TRBJ2-7; tentatively, D is TRBD1 (6 bases). CDR1 is SGHAT, CDR2 FQDESV, per germline (reference sequence). CDR3 length: 13 residues. Trimming removed 1 base from V and 7 bases from J, with 11 bases in between. The CDR3 loop is CASSLGGGWEQYF. CDR3 nucleotide sequence: TGTGCCAGCAGCTTAGGAGGGGGTTGGGAGCAGTACTTC.

This chain connects TRBV7-8 to TRBJ1-6; 7 bases fit TRBD1. The germline gives CDR1 SGHVS, CDR2 FQNEAQ. The CDR3 totals 16 residues. Trimming removed 5 bases from V and 8 bases from J; junction bases left unmatched: 12. In DNA, the CDR3 is TGTGCCAGCAGCAAGATGACAGGGTCTACTCATTCACCCCTCCACTTT. Amino acids: CASSKMTGSTHSPLHF. Combining the CDR3 with reference TRBV7-8 and TRBJ1-6 gives the whole variable domain GAGVSQSPRYKVAKRGQDVALRCDPISGHVSLFWYQQALGQGPEFLTYFQNEAQLDKSGLPSDRFFAERPEGSVSTLKIQRTQQEDSAVYLCASSKMTGSTHSPLHFGNGTRLTVT.

The chain couples TRBV13 to TRBJ2-4; 8 bases match TRBD2. This CDR3 comprises 17 residues. The J segment lost 7 bases and the V segment lost 5 bases, leaving 16 bases of the junction unmatched. Germline V gene lookup returns CDR1 PRHDT and CDR2 FYEKMQ (reference sequence). Here the CDR3 DNA reads TGTGCCAGCAGCGCCGGGGGGGAGCTCCTCACACGGAACATTCAGTACTTC. Its translation: CASSAGGELLTRNIQYF.

The chain couples TRBV9 to TRBJ2-3; 9 bases are shared with TRBD1. The CDR3 covers 15 residues. Per the germline V gene, CDR1 is SGDLS and CDR2 is YYNGEE. Losses at the gene ends were 0 bases for V and 3 bases for J; bases not matched to a gene: 2. This CDR3 reads CASSVGTGVTDTQYF. DNA of the CDR3: TGTGCCAGCAGCGTAGGGACAGGGGTGACAGATACGCAGTATTTT.

The rearrangement links TRBV15 to TRBJ1-1, with 11 bases lining up with TRBD1. CDR1 LNHNV and CDR2 YYDKDF come from the germline V gene (reference sequence). The CDR3 extends over 16 amino acids. The ends lost 1 base at V and 4 bases at J; junction bases unmatched: 5. Here the CDR3 DNA reads TGTGCCACCAGCAGAGGGACAGGGGGCTTGGGCACTGAAGCTTTCTTT. It yields the protein CATSRGTGGLGTEAFF.

The V and J genes are TRBV7-2 and TRBJ1-1; TRBD1 might be the D (5 bases). The CDR3 length is 17 residues. Germline assignment: CDR1 SGHTA and CDR2 FQGNSA. V lost 2 bases, J lost 1 base, and 17 bases lay in between. The CDR3 DNA follows: TGTGCCAGCAGCTTAACGCCCCGCTTTAGGGGGAACACTGAAGCTTTCTTT. Encoded protein: CASSLTPRFRGNTEAFF.

The CDR3, as DNA: TGTGCCAGCAGCCCCAGCGGGGGGGCTTGGGAGACCCAGTACTTC. This sequence encodes CASSPSGGAWETQYF. The chain has TRBV3-1 (or the pseudogene TRBV3-2) and TRBJ2-5; TRBD2 agrees at 10 bases. The germline CDR1 and CDR2 sequences are LGHDT and YNNKEL (reference sequence). The CDR3 has 15 amino acids. Trimming took 4 bases from V and 5 from J; bases not matched to a gene: 7.

This chain links TRBV5-1 with TRBJ2-5; 14 positions match TRBD2. Germline V lookup: CDR1 SGHRS, CDR2 YFSETQ. The CDR3 is made up of 17 amino acids. The V gene end was trimmed by 4 bases and the J gene end by 1 base; junction bases not matched to a gene: 6. Here the CDR3 reads CASSPGLAGGLQETQYF. CDR3 nucleotides: TGCGCCAGCAGCCCCGGACTAGCGGGGGGCCTCCAAGAGACCCAGTACTTC.

This clone was counted between two and nine times. The rearrangement uses TRBV19 and TRBJ1-1; unclear D gene. Germline V gives CDR1 LNHDA, CDR2 SQIVND (reference sequence). V was trimmed by 3 bases and J by 0 bases, leaving 11 bases between them. The CDR3 is 15 residues long. CDR3 region: CASSISGALNTEAFF. CDR3 in DNA: TGTGCCAGTAGTATTTCTGGAGCACTGAACACTGAAGCTTTCTTT. The full variable domain, its missing parts supplied by reference TRBV19 and TRBJ1-1, is DGGITQSPKYLFRKEGQNVTLSCEQNLNHDAMYWYRQDPGQGLRLIYYSQIVNDFQKGDIAEGYSVSREKKESFPLTVTSAQKNPTAFYLCASSISGALNTEAFFGQGTRLTVV.

The CDR3 here is CASSSRTAYNEQFF. CDR3 sequence (DNA): TGTGCCAGCAGCTCACGGACAGCCTACAATGAGCAGTTCTTC. This chain uses TRBV7-9 with TRBJ2-1; a weak D match, TRBD1 (6 bases). This CDR3 contains 14 residues. V gave up 4 bases and J gave up 2 bases, with 9 bases separating them. Germline V gives CDR1 SEHNR, CDR2 FQNEAQ (reference sequence).

The chain joins TRBV10-1 to TRBJ2-2, with TRBD1 identical over 10 bases. Germline V gene lookup returns CDR1 WNHNN and CDR2 SYGVQD (reference sequence). The trim removed 8 bases at V and 4 bases at J, leaving 4 bases unmatched. The CDR3 is 14 amino acids. The CDR3 here is CASARTGGTGELFF. The CDR3 nucleotides are TGCGCCAGCGCTAGGACAGGGGGCACCGGGGAGCTGTTTTTT.

V usage is TRBV14 and J usage is TRBJ1-2; D might be TRBD1 (6 bases). The CDR3 is 14 residues long. Per germline, CDR1 SGHDN and CDR2 FVKESK. V was trimmed by 4 bases and J by 6 bases, leaving 15 bases between them. CDR3 bases: TGTGCCAGCAGCCTGGGAAGCAGGGGCCATGGCTACACCTTC. Protein product: CASSLGSRGHGYTF. Looking up the rest from reference TRBV14 and TRBJ1-2 gives the full variable domain: EAGVTQFPSHSVIEKGQTVTLRCDPISGHDNLYWYRRVMGKEIKFLLHFVKESKQDESGMPNNRFLAERTGGTYSTLKVQPAELEDSGVYFCASSLGSRGHGYTFGSGTRLTVV.

The V and J genes are TRBV7-9 and TRBJ2-1; no reliable D call. V lost 5 bases to trimming and J lost 6 bases, with 11 bases between them. In germline, CDR1 is SEHNR, CDR2 FQNEAQ (reference sequence). The CDR3 is 13 amino acids. As DNA, the CDR3 is TGTGCCAGCAGCCTAGGGCCAGGCAATGAGCAGTTCTTC. Translation gives CASSLGPGNEQFF. Drawing the rest from reference TRBV7-9 and TRBJ2-1, the complete variable domain is DTGVSQNPRHKITKRGQNVTFRCDPISEHNRLYWYRQTLGQGPEFLTYFQNEAQLEKSRLLSDRFSAERPKGSFSTLEIQRTEQGDSAMYLCASSLGPGNEQFFGPGTRLTVL.

The V call is TRBV5-6, the J call TRBJ2-3; D is possibly TRBD2 (5 bases). Per the germline V gene, CDR1 is SGHDT and CDR2 is YYEEEE. This CDR3 region has 16 residues. Trimming took 4 bases from V and 1 from J, leaving 16 bases between them. As DNA, the CDR3 is TGTGCCAGCAGCCGGGGTTCGGGCTGGCGCACAGATACGCAGTATTTT. Encoded protein: CASSRGSGWRTDTQYF.

The chain employs TRBV6-6 and TRBJ1-4, with 8 bases that match TRBD1. This CDR3 is 17 amino acids long. V shed 5 bases, J shed 6 bases, and the junction held 14 bases outside the gene matches. Per germline, CDR1 MNHNY and CDR2 SVGAGI (reference sequence). The CDR3 sequence is CASSPRRTGRNHEKLFF. The CDR3 DNA reads TGTGCCAGCAGTCCCCGAAGGACAGGGCGAAACCATGAAAAACTGTTTTTT.

The J gene is TRBJ1-2, the V gene TRBV4-1; D remains unclear. Germline lookup yields CDR1 MGHRA and CDR2 YSYEKL. The CDR3 is 13 residues long. The germline V and J ends were trimmed by 0 bases and 2 bases, with 4 bases remaining between them. The CDR3 reads CASSQDRNYGYTF. The CDR3 coding sequence is TGCGCCAGCAGCCAAGACAGAAACTATGGCTACACCTTC.

The chain couples TRBV5-6 to TRBJ2-3; 10 nucleotides align to TRBD1. The CDR3 has 15 amino acids. Per the germline V gene, CDR1 is SGHDT and CDR2 is YYEEEE. Trimming took 3 bases from V and 3 from J; bases not matched to a gene: 4. The CDR3 here is CASSSPGQGTDTQYF. The CDR3 bases are TGTGCCAGCAGCTCACCGGGACAGGGGACAGATACGCAGTATTTT.

V gene TRBV7-2 combines with J gene TRBJ2-2; 13 bases match TRBD2. The CDR3 totals 16 residues. V lost 5 bases and J lost 4; bases outside the gene matches: 4. Germline loops: CDR1 SGHTA, CDR2 FQGNSA. CDR3 sequence reads: CASSLRTSGSTGELFF. CDR3 sequence (DNA): TGTGCCAGCAGCCTACGGACTAGCGGGAGCACCGGGGAGCTGTTTTTT. Based on the CDR3 plus reference TRBV7-2 and TRBJ2-2, the full variable domain is GAGVSQSPSNKVTEKGKDVELRCDPISGHTALYWYRQSLGQGLEFLIYFQGNSAPDKSGLPSDRFSAERTGGSVSTLTIQRTQQEDSAVYLCASSLRTSGSTGELFFGEGSRLTVL.

The chain links TRBV20-1 to TRBJ1-2; no clear D. CDR1 and CDR2 (germline): DFQATT, SNEGSKA (reference sequence). V dropped 3 bases and J dropped 8 bases, with 10 bases sitting between them. The CDR3 loop spans 11 amino acids. The CDR3: CSARRIPGYTF. The CDR3 nucleotides read TGCAGTGCTAGGAGGATCCCAGGCTACACCTTC.

The chain links TRBV12-5 to TRBJ1-1; TRBD1 aligns across 9 bases. The J segment lost 4 bases and the V segment lost 3 bases, leaving 12 bases of the junction unmatched. CDR3 size: 17 residues. Germline V CDR1 and CDR2: LGHNT, FRNRAP. CDR3 sequence: CASGFWTGVRLSTEAFF. The CDR3 DNA sequence: TGTGCTAGTGGTTTTTGGACAGGGGTGCGGTTGAGCACTGAAGCTTTCTTT.